The rows below give T cell receptor beta chains drawn from one sample of a study of CD8+ T cells in alopecia areata. Some clones are missing from TCRdb's copy, which holds only in-frame ones; the method was immunoSEQ multiplex PCR. The data show 130,000 to 150,000 clones, 51% seen once. Sequenced material: CD4+ T cells sorted from blood, taken at week 0. These receptors were collected from a human donor with alopecia areata. CDR3s include the opening cysteine and the closing phenylalanine or tryptophan.

j_gene: TRBJ2-1
v_gene: TRBV15
CDR3aa: CATSYLAERYNEQFF

j_gene: TRBJ2-2
v_gene: TRBV30
CDR3aa: CAWSVLNTGELFF

j_gene: TRBJ2-2
v_gene: TRBV4-1
CDR3aa: CASSAGQGYTGELFF

j_gene: TRBJ2-7
v_gene: TRBV19
CDR3aa: CASRTSGAYEQYF

j_gene: TRBJ1-3
v_gene: TRBV25-1
CDR3aa: CASELHATIYF

j_gene: TRBJ1-1
v_gene: TRBV7-2
CDR3aa: CASSLGDRTNTEAFF

j_gene: TRBJ1-2
v_gene: TRBV7-9
CDR3aa: CASRDSNYGYTF

j_gene: TRBJ1-2
v_gene: TRBV29-1
CDR3aa: CSVSGLSGYTF

j_gene: TRBJ1-2
v_gene: TRBV15
CDR3aa: CATSSRGFGYTF

j_gene: TRBJ2-3
v_gene: TRBV4-3
CDR3aa: CASSQVVSVTDTQYF

j_gene: TRBJ2-1
v_gene: TRBV10-3
CDR3aa: CAIGTGGPNEQFF

j_gene: TRBJ2-3
v_gene: TRBV7-3
CDR3aa: CASSLTTSTDTQYF

j_gene: TRBJ2-1
v_gene: TRBV30
CDR3aa: CAWDLGLHGRNEQFF

j_gene: TRBJ1-4
v_gene: TRBV9
CDR3aa: CASSVATGVGEKLFF

j_gene: TRBJ2-7
v_gene: TRBV7-9
CDR3aa: CASSLAGWNYEQYF

j_gene: TRBJ2-6
v_gene: TRBV6-5
CDR3aa: CASSVWVSGANVLTF

j_gene: TRBJ2-5
v_gene: TRBV7-8
CDR3aa: CASSPGLAGFGETQYF

j_gene: TRBJ2-7
v_gene: TRBV5-4
CDR3aa: CASRVGGQVSYEQYF

j_gene: TRBJ2-3
v_gene: TRBV5-1
CDR3aa: CATGGEPGTDTQYF

j_gene: TRBJ2-5
v_gene: TRBV5-6
CDR3aa: CASSLGGLMGETQYF

j_gene: TRBJ1-1
v_gene: TRBV29-1
CDR3aa: CSVIRGNTEAFF

j_gene: TRBJ1-1
v_gene: TRBV7-2
CDR3aa: CASSFQQGSTEAFF

j_gene: TRBJ2-1
v_gene: TRBV28
CDR3aa: CASSATLGAGSNEQFF

j_gene: TRBJ2-3
v_gene: TRBV28
CDR3aa: CASSIQAGGRTDTQYF

j_gene: TRBJ1-5
v_gene: TRBV29-1
CDR3aa: CSVAGGRGGNQPQHF

j_gene: TRBJ2-5
v_gene: TRBV18
CDR3aa: CASSPAGDETQYF

j_gene: TRBJ1-1
v_gene: TRBV7-8
CDR3aa: CASSLQRNTEAFF

j_gene: TRBJ2-3
v_gene: TRBV27
CDR3aa: CASSFGRRSTDTQYF

j_gene: TRBJ2-5
v_gene: TRBV5-1
CDR3aa: CASSSQETQYF

j_gene: TRBJ1-5
v_gene: TRBV28
CDR3aa: CASTITGFSNQPQHF

j_gene: TRBJ2-3
v_gene: TRBV29-1
CDR3aa: CSVAPSGLTDTQYF

j_gene: TRBJ1-2
v_gene: TRBV5-1
CDR3aa: CASSGDRGHGYTF

j_gene: TRBJ1-5
v_gene: TRBV30
CDR3aa: CAWDRGGNQPQHF

j_gene: TRBJ2-1
v_gene: TRBV19
CDR3aa: CASSHRDRGWNEQFF

j_gene: TRBJ1-5
v_gene: TRBV30
CDR3aa: CAWSEAGGQPQHF

j_gene: TRBJ2-5
v_gene: TRBV4-1
CDR3aa: CASSQGHSGQETQYF

j_gene: TRBJ2-3
v_gene: TRBV9
CDR3aa: CASSLGLAVTDTQYF

j_gene: TRBJ2-3
v_gene: TRBV15
CDR3aa: CATSSLGLAGVDTQYF

j_gene: TRBJ1-2
v_gene: TRBV30
CDR3aa: CAWSVEPGEGYTF

j_gene: TRBJ2-5
v_gene: TRBV7-2
CDR3aa: CASSSALALLETQYF

j_gene: TRBJ2-1
v_gene: TRBV7-3
CDR3aa: CASSLGSQEWNEQFF